What follows are 32 T cell receptor beta chains derived from one specimen sequenced in a study of beta chain features in type 1 diabetes. Expressed TCRB transcripts were sequenced after all isolated RNA was converted to cDNA. Profiling relied on immunoSEQ multiplex PCR, and the TCRdb table lists in-frame clones only, not all of them. The sample has roughly 150,000 clones, roughly 8.1% seen once. Sequences were obtained from central memory CD4+ T cells from blood. These receptors were obtained from a man aged 18 to 35 in good health.

V is TRBV7-9 and J is TRBJ2-7; TRBD2 is a possible D gene (7 bases). Germline-derived CDR1 and CDR2 are SEHNR and FQNEAQ (reference sequence). Trimming stripped 2 bases from V and 6 bases from J, with 20 bases between. The length of the CDR3 is 16 residues. CDR3: CASSLLSGTFGGEQYF. The DNA for the CDR3 is TGTGCCAGCAGCTTATTGAGCGGGACATTCGGCGGCGAGCAGTACTTC.

This chain connects TRBV28 to TRBJ1-2; TRBD1 matches at 8 bases. The CDR3 has 16 amino acids. CDR1 and CDR2 from the germline V gene are MDHEN and SYDVKM. Germline trimming cut 6 bases from V and 2 bases from J; bases unmatched to any gene: 11. The CDR3, as DNA: TGTGCCAGCAGGGATTCAGGGGGCAAAAAGAACTATGGCTACACCTTC. This codes for CASRDSGGKKNYGYTF.

This clone came up a few times. This chain uses TRBV9 with TRBJ1-5, with D maybe TRBD1 (5 bases). Trimming removed 0 bases from V and 4 bases from J, with 11 bases in between. The CDR3 sequence is 15 residues long. Germline-derived CDR1 and CDR2 are SGDLS and YYNGEE. The CDR3 reads CASSVGQGTNQPQHF. CDR3 bases: TGTGCCAGCAGCGTAGGGCAGGGTACAAATCAGCCCCAGCATTTT.

The V and J genes are TRBV4-2 and TRBJ1-2, with 8 nucleotides matching TRBD1. The CDR3 consists of 16 residues. The V segment lost 2 bases and the J segment 6 bases; nucleotides outside the gene matches: 11. The germline CDR1 and CDR2 sequences are LGHNA and YNFKEQ. For the CDR3, the DNA is TGTGCCAGCAGCCAAAATCCGGGACAGGCGCTACATGGCTACACCTTC. Encoded protein: CASSQNPGQALHGYTF.

This sequence joins TRBV5-1 and TRBJ2-1, with 8 positions matching TRBD2. There are 14 residues in the CDR3. The V gene end was trimmed by 0 bases and the J gene end by 6 bases; junction bases not matched to a gene: 2. Per the germline V gene, CDR1 is SGHRS and CDR2 is YFSETQ. In DNA, the CDR3 is TGCGCCAGCAGCTTGGCCACTAGCGGCAATGAGCAGTTCTTC. As protein: CASSLATSGNEQFF. Variable domain in full (rest from reference TRBV5-1 and TRBJ2-1): KAGVTQTPRYLIKTRGQQVTLSCSPISGHRSVSWYQQTPGQGLQFLFEYFSETQRNKGNFPGRFSGRQFSNSRSEMNVSTLELGDSALYLCASSLATSGNEQFFGPGTRLTVL.

This chain links TRBV7-8 with TRBJ2-7; TRBD2 agrees at 10 bases. V shed 1 base, J shed 3 bases, and the junction held 3 bases outside the gene matches. The CDR3 is made up of 15 amino acids. Per germline, CDR1 SGHVS and CDR2 FQNEAQ. The CDR3 sequence is CASSLGRTSGYEQYF. CDR3 bases: TGTGCCAGCAGCTTAGGTAGGACTAGCGGCTACGAGCAGTACTTC. Variable domain in full (rest from reference TRBV7-8 and TRBJ2-7): GAGVSQSPRYKVAKRGQDVALRCDPISGHVSLFWYQQALGQGPEFLTYFQNEAQLDKSGLPSDRFFAERPEGSVSTLKIQRTQQEDSAVYLCASSLGRTSGYEQYFGPGTRLTVT.

Only a few counts were recorded for this clone. J is TRBJ1-2 and V is TRBV18; perhaps TRBD1 as D (5 bases). Germline-derived CDR1 and CDR2 are KGHSH and LQKENI. V lost 2 bases to trimming and J lost 6 bases, with 10 bases between them. This CDR3 contains 13 residues. The CDR3 sequence: CASSPRGGDGYTF. The CDR3, as DNA: TGTGCCAGCTCACCAAGGGGAGGAGATGGCTACACCTTC.

This clone showed up just a few times. This chain uses TRBV28 with TRBJ1-1, with D maybe TRBD1 (5 bases). Germline CDR1 and CDR2: MDHEN and SYDVKM. The CDR3 extends over 16 amino acids. Between the trimmed V and J ends, which lost 3 bases and 1 base, there was a span of 15 bases. CDR3 loop: CASSFWATTGNTEAFF. CDR3 sequence (DNA): TGTGCCAGCAGTTTTTGGGCTACTACAGGGAACACTGAAGCTTTCTTT.

A few counts support this clone. J is TRBJ1-2 and V is TRBV18; 7 bases fit TRBD1. Germline V gives CDR1 KGHSH, CDR2 LQKENI. The V gene end was trimmed by 3 bases and the J gene end by 5 bases; junction bases not matched to a gene: 6. The CDR3 loop spans 14 amino acids. The CDR3 DNA reads as TGTGCCAGCTCACCCGGGACAGCACGATATGGCTACACCTTC. The encoded protein is CASSPGTARYGYTF.

This clone was counted only a few times. The chain has TRBV11-2 and TRBJ1-1, with unresolved D. From germline, CDR1 is SGHAT and CDR2 FQNNGV. V lost 5 bases and J lost 1, with 14 bases in between. The CDR3 contains 15 residues. CDR3 in DNA: TGTGCCAGCAGCCTAGGGAGGTTTAAGAACACTGAAGCTTTCTTT. Residues: CASSLGRFKNTEAFF.

This clone was detected a few times. V is TRBV9 and J is TRBJ2-7; the D gene is possibly TRBD1 (5 bases). The CDR3 length is 15 residues. With 4 bases removed from V and 0 bases from J, the gap between germline ends came to 14 bases. Germline V lookup: CDR1 SGDLS, CDR2 YYNGEE. This CDR3 is CASSPGPASSYEQYF. The CDR3 nucleotides are TGTGCCAGCAGCCCAGGGCCAGCCAGCTCCTACGAGCAGTACTTC. The whole variable domain, remainder taken from reference TRBV9 and TRBJ2-7, is DSGVTQTPKHLITATGQRVTLRCSPRSGDLSVYWYQQSLDQGLQFLIQYYNGEERAKGNILERFSAQQFPDLHSELNLSSLELGDSALYFCASSPGPASSYEQYFGPGTRLTVT.

The CDR3 here is CASSLGQGGYTQYF. The CDR3 coding sequence is TGTGCCAGCAGCTTAGGACAGGGGGGATATACGCAGTATTTT. The chain links TRBV11-1 to TRBJ2-3; 9 nucleotides align to TRBD1. Trimming cost V 1 base and J 7 bases; bases outside gene matches: 3. The CDR3 loop spans 14 amino acids. Germline assignment: CDR1 SGHAT and CDR2 FQDESV (reference sequence). Full variable domain (remainder filled in from reference TRBV11-1 and TRBJ2-3): EAEVAQSPRYKITEKSQAVAFWCDPISGHATLYWYRQILGQGPELLVQFQDESVVDDSQLPKDRFSAERLKGVDSTLKIQPAELGDSAMYLCASSLGQGGYTQYFGPGTRLTVL.

This clone was counted between two and nine times. This chain connects TRBV28 to TRBJ2-6; D might be TRBD2 (7 bases). CDR1 is MDHEN, CDR2 SYDVKM, per germline. The CDR3 is made up of 15 amino acids. V lost 7 bases, J lost 4 bases, and 14 bases lay in between. The CDR3 sequence is CASTEGGPGANVLTF. DNA of the CDR3: TGTGCCAGCACCGAGGGGGGGCCCGGGGCCAACGTCCTGACTTTC.

The CDR3: CASSLEGASGNTIYF. CDR3 coding DNA: TGCGCCAGCAGCTTAGAGGGGGCCTCTGGAAACACCATATATTTT. The V call is TRBV5-1, the J call TRBJ1-3; 7 bases fit TRBD1. The CDR3 is 15 residues long. In germline, CDR1 is SGHRS, CDR2 YFSETQ. Losses at the gene ends were 2 bases for V and 0 bases for J; bases not matched to a gene: 2.

This chain links TRBV7-3 with TRBJ2-5; tentatively, D is TRBD1 (5 bases). CDR1 SGHTA and CDR2 FQGTGA come from the germline V gene. There are 13 residues in the CDR3. Between the trimmed V and J ends, which lost 3 bases and 4 bases, there was a span of 9 bases. CDR3 amino acids: CASSFGQRETQYF. The CDR3 DNA is TGTGCCAGCAGCTTCGGACAAAGAGAGACCCAGTACTTC.

This clone has a count of ten or more. The chain joins TRBV18 to TRBJ1-6, with D possibly matching TRBD1 (6 bases). The CDR3 is 15 residues long. V lost 2 bases and J 8 bases, leaving 13 bases between the germline ends. Germline V lookup: CDR1 KGHSH, CDR2 LQKENI. CDR3 amino acids: CASSPYGQTDSPLHF. The CDR3 bases are TGTGCCAGCTCACCATATGGACAGACCGATTCACCCCTCCACTTT. Using reference TRBV18 and TRBJ1-6 for the parts outside the CDR3, the full variable domain is NAGVMQNPRHLVRRRGQEARLRCSPMKGHSHVYWYRQLPEEGLKFMVYLQKENIIDESGMPKERFSAEFPKEGPSILRIQQVVRGDSAAYFCASSPYGQTDSPLHFGNGTRLTVT.

CDR3 loop: CASSQDFSGRLTRGGELFF. The DNA of the CDR3 is TGCGCCAGCAGCCAAGATTTTAGCGGGAGACTAACGCGGGGCGGGGAGCTGTTTTTT. V is TRBV4-3 and J is TRBJ2-2; the match to TRBD2 covers 9 bases. Per the germline V gene, CDR1 is LGHNA and CDR2 is YSLEER. J lost 7 bases, V lost 0 bases, and 15 bases had no gene match. The CDR3 spans 19 residues.

This clone has just a few counts. The chain links TRBV7-8 to TRBJ2-5; D ambiguous. This CDR3 is built from 12 residues. With 1 base removed from V and 7 bases from J, the gap between germline ends came to 7 bases. Germline V lookup: CDR1 SGHVS, CDR2 FQNEAQ. In nucleotides, the CDR3 is TGTGCCAGCAGCTTAGGGCTTGGGACCCAGTACTTC. Protein product: CASSLGLGTQYF.

Notes on this clone: At the DNA level, this CDR3 is encoded by other sequences in the same sample as well. V and J are TRBV7-3 and TRBJ1-1, with a possible D match to TRBD1 (6 bases). V dropped 5 bases and J dropped 0 bases, with 13 bases sitting between them. The CDR3 runs to 15 residues. CDR1 SGHTA and CDR2 FQGTGA come from the germline V gene. The CDR3 DNA is TGTGCCAGCAGCCCCGGGCAGGGGATGAACACTGAAGCTTTCTTT. Its protein is CASSPGQGMNTEAFF.

This clone was seen a handful of times. This chain connects TRBV28 to TRBJ1-4, with 10 bases identical to TRBD1. This CDR3 contains 19 residues. CDR1 is MDHEN and CDR2 is SYDVKM in the germline V gene. V shed 5 bases, J shed 2 bases, and the junction held 14 bases outside the gene matches. CDR3 protein: CASSTHPGQGLGTNEKLFF. CDR3 nucleotides: TGTGCCAGCAGTACCCATCCGGGACAGGGGCTTGGCACTAATGAAAAACTGTTTTTT.

The sample holds a few counts of this clone. The chain links TRBV19 to TRBJ2-1, with TRBD1 matching over 9 bases. The CDR3 spans 15 residues. Germline V gives CDR1 LNHDA, CDR2 SQIVND (reference sequence). V trimming: 2 bases; J trimming: 4 bases; junction bases outside the gene matches: 3. The CDR3 DNA reads TGTGCCAGTAGTATAACAGGGACAGGGTACAATGAGCAGTTCTTC. It is translated as CASSITGTGYNEQFF.

This clone occurred a few times. The rearrangement uses TRBV5-6 and TRBJ1-6, with D perhaps matching TRBD1 (5 bases). Trimming removed 2 bases from V and 8 bases from J, with 11 bases in between. The germline V gene has CDR1 SGHDT and CDR2 YYEEEE. The CDR3 extends over 14 amino acids. The CDR3 DNA reads TGTGCCAGCAGCTTAGGAGACAGAGATTCACCCCTCCACTTT. It specifies CASSLGDRDSPLHF.

In this sample, this clone turned up a few times. The chain uses TRBV4-2 and TRBJ1-2; 7 nucleotides align to TRBD1. This CDR3 spans 15 amino acids. In germline, CDR1 is LGHNA, CDR2 YNFKEQ. V was pared by 5 bases and J by 0 bases, with 6 bases of the junction left unmatched. CDR3 residues: CASSGRQGANYGYTF. The CDR3 nucleotides read TGTGCCAGCAGCGGCCGACAGGGAGCTAACTATGGCTACACCTTC.

The chain carries TRBV19 and TRBJ1-4; D remains unclear. The CDR3 is made up of 15 amino acids. Looked up from germline, CDR1 is LNHDA and CDR2 is SQIVND (reference sequence). The germline V and J ends were trimmed by 5 bases and 3 bases, with 13 bases remaining between them. The CDR3 nucleotides read TGTGCCAGTAGTGGTCGACGGGGAGCTAATGAAAAACTGTTTTTT. Protein sequence: CASSGRRGANEKLFF.

This clone has more than one count but fewer than ten. This rearrangement joins TRBV28 to TRBJ2-6; D is ambiguous. Germline V lookup: CDR1 MDHEN, CDR2 SYDVKM. CDR3 length: 15 amino acids. The germline V and J ends were trimmed by 3 bases and 0 bases, with 6 bases remaining between them. This CDR3 is CASSFLFSGANVLTF. CDR3 in DNA: TGTGCCAGCAGTTTCCTTTTCTCTGGGGCCAACGTCCTGACTTTC.

This clone was seen a few times. This chain joins TRBV15 and TRBJ2-2; 11 positions match TRBD2. With V trimmed by 1 base and J by 5 bases, 12 bases remained unmatched. The CDR3 contains 19 residues. Germline values: CDR1 LNHNV, CDR2 YYDKDF (reference sequence). CDR3 in amino acids: CATSRAARLAGGFTGELFF. The CDR3 DNA reads TGTGCCACCAGCAGAGCCGCTCGGCTAGCGGGAGGTTTTACCGGGGAGCTGTTTTTT. The entire variable domain, with the rest obtained from reference TRBV15 and TRBJ2-2, is as follows: DAMVIQNPRYQVTQFGKPVTLSCSQTLNHNVMYWYQQKSSQAPKLLFHYYDKDFNNEADTPDNFQSRRPNTSFCFLDIRSPGLGDTAMYLCATSRAARLAGGFTGELFFGEGSRLTVL.

The rearrangement links TRBV2 to TRBJ2-1, with TRBD2 matching over 7 bases. The germline V gene encodes CDR1 SNHLY and CDR2 FYNNEI. The CDR3 has 13 residues. V lost 6 bases and J lost 4; bases outside the gene matches: 3. CDR3 region: CASRREKYNEQFF. In nucleotides, the CDR3 is TGTGCCAGCAGGCGGGAGAAGTACAATGAGCAGTTCTTC. The full variable domain, its missing parts supplied by reference TRBV2 and TRBJ2-1, is EPEVTQTPSHQVTQMGQEVILRCVPISNHLYFYWYRQILGQKVEFLVSFYNNEISEKSEIFDDQFSVERPDGSNFTLKIRSTKLEDSAMYFCASRREKYNEQFFGPGTRLTVL.

This clone came up a few times. The chain carries TRBV6-5 and TRBJ1-2; D is unclear. The V and J ends lost 10 bases and 3 bases respectively, with 12 bases between them. CDR1 MNHEY and CDR2 SVGAGI come from the germline V gene. The CDR3 is made up of 12 amino acids. The CDR3 here is CATGGPDYGYTF. DNA for the CDR3: TGTGCCACCGGAGGACCAGACTATGGCTACACCTTC.

This clone was observed a handful of times. This sequence joins TRBV9 and TRBJ2-1, with 7 bases aligning to TRBD2. This CDR3 is built from 14 residues. Per the germline V gene, CDR1 is SGDLS and CDR2 is YYNGEE. V lost 4 bases, J lost 7 bases, and 8 bases stayed unmatched. Here the CDR3 DNA reads TGTGCCAGCAGCTTCGGCGGGGGTGAGAATGAGCAGTTCTTC. Its protein is CASSFGGGENEQFF.

The chain has TRBV19 and TRBJ2-3; 7 positions match TRBD1. The CDR3 length is 15 residues. Trimming at V came to 2 bases and at J to 3 bases, leaving 5 bases not matched to a gene. Germline lookup yields CDR1 LNHDA and CDR2 SQIVND (reference sequence). CDR3 sequence: CASSIQGVDTDTQYF. DNA of the CDR3: TGTGCCAGTAGTATACAGGGGGTCGATACAGATACGCAGTATTTT. Supplemented by reference TRBV19 and TRBJ2-3, the full variable domain reads DGGITQSPKYLFRKEGQNVTLSCEQNLNHDAMYWYRQDPGQGLRLIYYSQIVNDFQKGDIAEGYSVSREKKESFPLTVTSAQKNPTAFYLCASSIQGVDTDTQYFGPGTRLTVL.

This clone was seen more than once but under ten times. The V and J genes are TRBV7-2 and TRBJ2-1; TRBD1 aligns across 9 bases. The V segment lost 5 bases and the J segment 5 bases; nucleotides outside the gene matches: 10. The CDR3 covers 16 residues. Per the germline V gene, CDR1 is SGHTA and CDR2 is FQGNSA. This CDR3 is CASSRSNDRGDNEQFF. CDR3 DNA: TGTGCCAGCAGCCGAAGTAATGACAGGGGGGACAATGAGCAGTTCTTC.

There are many counts of this clone. CDR3 coding DNA: TGCGCCAGCAGCCAAGGACAGGATCTAGCCAAAAACATTCAGTACTTC. It is translated as CASSQGQDLAKNIQYF. This chain connects TRBV4-3 to TRBJ2-4; TRBD1 might be the D (6 bases). The CDR3 spans 16 residues. Germline values: CDR1 LGHNA, CDR2 YSLEER. Trimming took 1 base from V and 0 from J, leaving 10 bases between them.